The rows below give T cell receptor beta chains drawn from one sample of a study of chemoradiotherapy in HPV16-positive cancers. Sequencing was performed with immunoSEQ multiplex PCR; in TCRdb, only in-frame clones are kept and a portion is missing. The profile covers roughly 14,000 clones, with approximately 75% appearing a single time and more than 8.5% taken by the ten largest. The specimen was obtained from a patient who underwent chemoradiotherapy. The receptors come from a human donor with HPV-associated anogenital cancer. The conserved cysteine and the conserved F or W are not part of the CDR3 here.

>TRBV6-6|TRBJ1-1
ASPSGQATINTEAF
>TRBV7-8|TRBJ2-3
ASSGGADTQY
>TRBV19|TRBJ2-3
ASSRSGRASDTQY
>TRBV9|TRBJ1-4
ASSVGAPDEKLF
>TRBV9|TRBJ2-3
ASSVGGAGGTDTQY
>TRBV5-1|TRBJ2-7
ASSSTSGTYEQY
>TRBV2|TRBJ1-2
ASRVTWGAVYYGYT
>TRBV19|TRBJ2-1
ASTISSGSYSNEQF
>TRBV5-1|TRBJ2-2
ASSGWSGELF
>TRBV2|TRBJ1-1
ASSPRTGGSKTEAF
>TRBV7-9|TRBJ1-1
ASSSRAPAMWTEAF
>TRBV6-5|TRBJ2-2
ASSYSTLAVTGELF
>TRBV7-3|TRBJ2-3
ASSPTSGRGFPDTQY
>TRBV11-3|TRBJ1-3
ASSLGSGNTIY
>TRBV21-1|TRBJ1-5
ASGRFNQPQH
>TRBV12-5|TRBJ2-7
ASGPGQAYEQY
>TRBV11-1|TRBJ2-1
ASSLDSNEQF
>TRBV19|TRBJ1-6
ASTLGGASPLH
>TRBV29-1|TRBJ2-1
SAESGGAYNEQF
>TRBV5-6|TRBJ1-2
ASRGPRIGITANYGYT
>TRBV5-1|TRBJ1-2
ASSQPGARGYT
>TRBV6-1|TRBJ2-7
ASSEMRDIGYEQY
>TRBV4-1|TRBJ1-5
ASSQDFFQPQH
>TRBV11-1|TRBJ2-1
ASSGETRRNEQF
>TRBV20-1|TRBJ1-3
SASRRNTIY
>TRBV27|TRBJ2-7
ASGPNRGADIYEQY
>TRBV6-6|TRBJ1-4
ASRRAETNEKLF
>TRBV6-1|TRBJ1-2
ASIKRGQDLNGYT
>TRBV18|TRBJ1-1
ASSLGNDRTEAF
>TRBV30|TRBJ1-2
AWSWAGYGYT
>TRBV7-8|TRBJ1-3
ASSSRGFWNTIY
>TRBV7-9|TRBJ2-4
ASSAVENIQY
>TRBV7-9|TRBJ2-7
ASSEGSYEQY
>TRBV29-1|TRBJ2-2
SAGSWPGELF
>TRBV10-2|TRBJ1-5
ASSTGYSNQPQH
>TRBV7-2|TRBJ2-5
ASSLRAKTQY
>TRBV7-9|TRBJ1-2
ASSYPGATNYGYT
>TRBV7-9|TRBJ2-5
ASSLGLAGAETQY
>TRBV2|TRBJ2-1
ASKADNEQF
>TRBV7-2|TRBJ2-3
ASSLDLIGGATDTQY
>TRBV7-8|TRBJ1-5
ASSTGTQPQH
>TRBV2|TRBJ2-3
ASRGTSGRGDTQY
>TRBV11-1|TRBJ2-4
ASSLSGRENIQY
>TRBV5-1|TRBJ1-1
ASSWNTEAF
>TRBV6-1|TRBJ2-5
ATNPNSPQETQY
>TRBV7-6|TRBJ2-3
ASSLLADTQY
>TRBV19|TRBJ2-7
ASSIAASSYEQY
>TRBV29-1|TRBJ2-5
SILGLETQY
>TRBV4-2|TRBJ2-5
ASSQAAGTGEETQY
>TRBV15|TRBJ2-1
ATSRDRMGSYNEQF
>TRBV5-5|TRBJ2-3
ASSPGQYQDTQY
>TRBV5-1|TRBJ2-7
ASSRDGRSAYEQY